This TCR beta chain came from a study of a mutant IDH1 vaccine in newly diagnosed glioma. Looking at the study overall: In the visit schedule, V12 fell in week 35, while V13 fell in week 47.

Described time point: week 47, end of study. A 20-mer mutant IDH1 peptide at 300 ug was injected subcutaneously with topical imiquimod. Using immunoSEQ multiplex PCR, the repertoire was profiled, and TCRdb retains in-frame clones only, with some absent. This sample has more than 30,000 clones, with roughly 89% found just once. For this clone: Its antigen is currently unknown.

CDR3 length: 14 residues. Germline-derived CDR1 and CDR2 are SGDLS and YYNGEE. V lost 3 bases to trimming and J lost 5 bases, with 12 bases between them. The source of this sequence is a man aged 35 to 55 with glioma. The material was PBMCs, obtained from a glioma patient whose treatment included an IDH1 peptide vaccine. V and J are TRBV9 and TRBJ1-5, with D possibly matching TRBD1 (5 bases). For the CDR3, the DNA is TGTGCCAGCAGCGCTAGGGGTGCGGATCAGCCCCAGCATTTT. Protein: CASSARGADQPQHF.